A selection of T cell receptor beta chains follows, all from one sample in a study of T cell changes during pregnancy in multiple sclerosis. Using immunoSEQ multiplex PCR, the repertoire was profiled, and TCRdb retains in-frame clones only, with some absent. Of roughly 60,000 clones in the sample, approximately 92% were seen once. The sample was peripheral blood, taken in the second trimester of pregnancy. These receptor sequences come from a female donor with multiple sclerosis, enrolled in a pregnancy study. CDR3s include the opening cysteine and the closing phenylalanine or tryptophan. D genes are given only for firm matches. Not all rows give a size; the values are once, few, many and, for expanded clones, a class.

v_gene: TRBV2; j_gene: TRBJ2-2; abundance: .; d_gene: .; CDR3nt: TGTGCCAGCAGCGAGACAGGAGCTAACACCGGGGAGCTGTTTTTT; CDR3aa: CASSETGANTGELFF
v_gene: TRBV19; j_gene: TRBJ1-2; abundance: .; d_gene: .; CDR3nt: TGTGCCAGTAGTCAGGAGGTCTTCCATGGCTACACCTTC; CDR3aa: CASSQEVFHGYTF
v_gene: TRBV2; j_gene: TRBJ2-1; abundance: .; d_gene: TRBD2; CDR3nt: TGTGCCAGCAGGACTAGCGGGAGAAGTTACAATGAGCAGTTCTTC; CDR3aa: CASRTSGRSYNEQFF
v_gene: TRBV30; j_gene: TRBJ2-1; abundance: .; d_gene: TRBD2; CDR3nt: TGTGCCTGGGCAGGCGGACTAGCGGGAGCCCTCACCAATTACAATGAGCAGTTCTTC; CDR3aa: CAWAGGLAGALTNYNEQFF
v_gene: TRBV15; j_gene: TRBJ2-4; abundance: .; d_gene: .; CDR3nt: TGTGCCACCAGTGGAGGGGGGGAGAGGTGGGACATTCAGTACTTC; CDR3aa: CATSGGGERWDIQYF
v_gene: TRBV19; j_gene: TRBJ2-7; abundance: .; d_gene: .; CDR3nt: TGTGCCAGTAGTATAAAGGGTTTGAGGGGAGCGGGTATCTACGAGCAGTACTTC; CDR3aa: CASSIKGLRGAGIYEQYF
v_gene: TRBV5-1; j_gene: TRBJ2-3; abundance: .; d_gene: TRBD2; CDR3nt: TGCGCCAGCAGCTTGACTAGCGGCAGCACAGATACGCAGTATTTT; CDR3aa: CASSLTSGSTDTQYF
v_gene: TRBV9; j_gene: TRBJ2-5; abundance: .; d_gene: TRBD2; CDR3nt: TGTGCCAGCAGCGTAGAAGGGACTAGCGATCAAGAGACCCAGTACTTC; CDR3aa: CASSVEGTSDQETQYF
v_gene: TRBV27; j_gene: TRBJ1-2; abundance: .; d_gene: TRBD1; CDR3nt: TGTGCCAGCAGTCCCGCCGGGACAGATTCCCTCTTTAACCTTAACTATGGCTACACCTTC; CDR3aa: CASSPAGTDSLFNLNYGYTF
v_gene: TRBV10-3; j_gene: TRBJ1-4; abundance: .; d_gene: .; CDR3nt: TGTGCCATCAGCTCCCTGGGGGAGGGTCCTAATGAAAAACTGTTTTTT; CDR3aa: CAISSLGEGPNEKLFF
v_gene: TRBV7-2; j_gene: TRBJ2-3; abundance: .; d_gene: .; CDR3nt: TGTGCCAGCAGCTTAGGGGGCCACACAGATACGCAGTATTTT; CDR3aa: CASSLGGHTDTQYF
v_gene: TRBV12-5; j_gene: TRBJ2-5; abundance: .; d_gene: .; CDR3nt: TGTGCTAGTGGAACTGGGTTGTACAGCCAAGAGACCCAGTACTTC; CDR3aa: CASGTGLYSQETQYF
v_gene: TRBV7-9; j_gene: TRBJ2-3; abundance: .; d_gene: TRBD2; CDR3nt: TGTGCCAGCAGCCGGATAGCGGGAGTGATGCTGACAGATACGCAGTATTTT; CDR3aa: CASSRIAGVMLTDTQYF
v_gene: TRBV7-8; j_gene: TRBJ2-5; abundance: .; d_gene: TRBD2; CDR3nt: TGTGCCAGCAGCCCTCCCCCGTCGGGTAGCGGGAAAGAGACCCAGTACTTC; CDR3aa: CASSPPPSGSGKETQYF
v_gene: TRBV2; j_gene: TRBJ2-7; abundance: .; d_gene: TRBD1; CDR3nt: TGTGCCAGCAGCGGGACAGTGACTTACGAGCAGTACTTC; CDR3aa: CASSGTVTYEQYF
v_gene: TRBV30; j_gene: TRBJ2-1; abundance: .; d_gene: TRBD2; CDR3nt: TGTGCCTGGAGGTTTCTAGCGGGGGGCGGGGAGCAGTTCTTC; CDR3aa: CAWRFLAGGGEQFF
v_gene: TRBV6-4; j_gene: TRBJ2-2; abundance: .; d_gene: .; CDR3nt: TGTGCCAGCAGTGACTCGGGGGCTAACACCGGGGAGCTGTTTTTT; CDR3aa: CASSDSGANTGELFF
v_gene: TRBV5-5; j_gene: TRBJ1-5; abundance: .; d_gene: .; CDR3nt: TGTGCCAGCAGCTTGGCCGCACACCCCAATCAGCCCCAGCATTTT; CDR3aa: CASSLAAHPNQPQHF
v_gene: TRBV4-2; j_gene: TRBJ2-6; abundance: .; d_gene: .; CDR3nt: TGTGCCAGCAGCCAAGCTTTTAGCTCTGGGGCCAACGTCCTGACTTTC; CDR3aa: CASSQAFSSGANVLTF
v_gene: TRBV4-1; j_gene: TRBJ1-2; abundance: .; d_gene: TRBD1; CDR3nt: TGCGCCAGCAGCCAAGGACAGGGGGCGGATAACTATGGCTACACCTTC; CDR3aa: CASSQGQGADNYGYTF
v_gene: TRBV7-9; j_gene: TRBJ2-3; abundance: .; d_gene: .; CDR3nt: TGTGCCAGCAGCTTAGGCGGGGCTGGGGCGACAGATACGCAGTATTTT; CDR3aa: CASSLGGAGATDTQYF
v_gene: TRBV28; j_gene: TRBJ1-2; abundance: .; d_gene: .; CDR3nt: TGTGCCAGCACCACCGGGTCTAACTATGGCTACACCTTC; CDR3aa: CASTTGSNYGYTF
v_gene: TRBV12-5; j_gene: TRBJ2-5; abundance: .; d_gene: TRBD2; CDR3nt: TGTGCTAGTGGTTTGGCGGGAGGGGGAGAGACCCAGTACTTC; CDR3aa: CASGLAGGGETQYF
v_gene: TRBV7-2; j_gene: TRBJ1-2; abundance: .; d_gene: .; CDR3nt: TGTGCCAGCAGCCCTGACACTAACTATGGCTACACCTTC; CDR3aa: CASSPDTNYGYTF
v_gene: TRBV7-9; j_gene: TRBJ1-5; abundance: .; d_gene: TRBD1; CDR3nt: TGTGCCAGCAGCTTGAACAGGGGGGACCAGCCCCAGCATTTT; CDR3aa: CASSLNRGDQPQHF
v_gene: TRBV28; j_gene: TRBJ1-5; abundance: .; d_gene: .; CDR3nt: TGTGCCGGGGGGGGGTCCTCCGGGCAGCCCCAGCATTTT; CDR3aa: CAGGGSSGQPQHF
v_gene: TRBV6-4; j_gene: TRBJ2-1; abundance: few; d_gene: TRBD2; CDR3nt: TGTGCCAGCAGTGAGGCCGGGACTAGCGGGAGTAATGAGCAGTTCTTC; CDR3aa: CASSEAGTSGSNEQFF
v_gene: TRBV5-5; j_gene: TRBJ1-3; abundance: .; d_gene: TRBD1; CDR3nt: TGTGCCAGCAGCTTGGCAGGGGGAGGAAACACCATATATTTT; CDR3aa: CASSLAGGGNTIYF
v_gene: TRBV5-4; j_gene: TRBJ1-1; abundance: .; d_gene: .; CDR3nt: TGTGCCAGCAGCTTGGGGGGCGCGAACACTGAAGCTTTCTTT; CDR3aa: CASSLGGANTEAFF
v_gene: TRBV19; j_gene: TRBJ2-6; abundance: few; d_gene: .; CDR3nt: TGTGCCAGTAGTAAAACAGGAGCTGGGGCCAACGTCCTGACTTTC; CDR3aa: CASSKTGAGANVLTF
v_gene: TRBV27; j_gene: TRBJ2-7; abundance: .; d_gene: .; CDR3nt: TGTGCCAGCAGTGTACAGGGCTGGGGCTCCTACGAGCAGTACTTC; CDR3aa: CASSVQGWGSYEQYF
v_gene: TRBV4-2; j_gene: TRBJ2-6; abundance: .; d_gene: TRBD2; CDR3nt: TGTGCCAGCAGCCAAGATTTCCATTGGGAGGGCTCGGCCTCTGGGGCCAACGTCCTGACTTTC; CDR3aa: CASSQDFHWEGSASGANVLTF
v_gene: TRBV7-9; j_gene: TRBJ1-5; abundance: .; d_gene: .; CDR3nt: TGTGCCAGCAGCTTACTAGGGGAGGGTCAGCCCCAGCATTTT; CDR3aa: CASSLLGEGQPQHF
v_gene: TRBV11-3; j_gene: TRBJ2-7; abundance: .; d_gene: TRBD1; CDR3nt: TGTGCCAGCATACGGACAGGGAAGTACTTC; CDR3aa: CASIRTGKYF
v_gene: TRBV19; j_gene: TRBJ2-5; abundance: .; d_gene: TRBD2; CDR3nt: TGTGCCAGTAGTAAGGGACTAGCGACAGGGGAGACCCAGTACTTC; CDR3aa: CASSKGLATGETQYF
v_gene: TRBV4-1; j_gene: TRBJ1-5; abundance: .; d_gene: .; CDR3nt: TGCGCCAGCAGCCAAGATGGCGGGGACCATCAGCCCCAGCATTTT; CDR3aa: CASSQDGGDHQPQHF
v_gene: TRBV4-2; j_gene: TRBJ2-7; abundance: .; d_gene: .; CDR3nt: TGTGCCAGCAGCCAAGGACAGGAAGGCCCTTACGAGCAGTACTTC; CDR3aa: CASSQGQEGPYEQYF
v_gene: TRBV2; j_gene: TRBJ1-5; abundance: .; d_gene: TRBD1; CDR3nt: TGTGCCAGCTCTGGGACAGGGGGCGCCGGCAATCAGCCCCAGCATTTT; CDR3aa: CASSGTGGAGNQPQHF
v_gene: TRBV6-1; j_gene: TRBJ2-7; abundance: .; d_gene: .; CDR3nt: TGTGCCAGCAGTGAGTTCAGGGCCTACGAGCAGTACTTC; CDR3aa: CASSEFRAYEQYF
v_gene: TRBV28; j_gene: TRBJ2-1; abundance: .; d_gene: .; CDR3nt: TGTGCCAGCAGTAACCCGCGTGAGCAGTTCTTC; CDR3aa: CASSNPREQFF
v_gene: TRBV9; j_gene: TRBJ2-2; abundance: .; d_gene: TRBD2; CDR3nt: TGTGCCAGCAGCGCCCATCTAGCGGGAGGGTCCGGGGAGCTGTTTTTT; CDR3aa: CASSAHLAGGSGELFF
v_gene: TRBV6-5; j_gene: TRBJ1-2; abundance: .; d_gene: .; CDR3nt: TGTGCCAGCAGAGGAGGGCCTAGTCGCGTTGGCTACACCTTC; CDR3aa: CASRGGPSRVGYTF
v_gene: TRBV4-1; j_gene: TRBJ2-1; abundance: .; d_gene: TRBD2; CDR3nt: TGCGCCAGCAGCCAGGAGACTAGCGGGAGATACAATGAGCAGTTCTTC; CDR3aa: CASSQETSGRYNEQFF
v_gene: TRBV5-6; j_gene: TRBJ1-2; abundance: .; d_gene: TRBD1; CDR3nt: TGTGCCAGCAGAGGGAGGACAGGATTTAACTATGGCTACACCTTC; CDR3aa: CASRGRTGFNYGYTF
v_gene: TRBV5-1; j_gene: TRBJ2-3; abundance: .; d_gene: TRBD2; CDR3nt: TGCGCCAGCAGCAGGCGCCCTGGGGAGCGGGAGCCAGATACGCAGTATTTT; CDR3aa: CASSRRPGEREPDTQYF
v_gene: TRBV18; j_gene: TRBJ2-7; abundance: .; d_gene: TRBD2; CDR3nt: TGTGCCAGCTCACCAAACAAGGGACTAGCGGACTACGAGCAGTACTTC; CDR3aa: CASSPNKGLADYEQYF
v_gene: TRBV5-1; j_gene: TRBJ2-7; abundance: .; d_gene: .; CDR3nt: TGCGCCAGCAGCTTGGGTTCAGGGACCTACGAGCAGTACTTC; CDR3aa: CASSLGSGTYEQYF